The 15 T cell receptor beta chains below all came from one sample that was sequenced in a study of cytomegalovirus exposure and HLA in healthy donors. Clones were read by immunoSEQ multiplex PCR, and TCRdb kept only the in-frame ones, dropping some. The table lists 150,000 to 200,000 clones, about 82% of them singletons. The sequenced sample consisted of PBMCs. These receptors were obtained from a man aged 25-45 years in good health and CMV-seropositive.

This clone has only a few counts. V and J are TRBV7-8 and TRBJ2-7; TRBD2 matches 13 bases. The ends lost 2 bases at V and 2 bases at J; junction bases unmatched: 0. Germline V lookup: CDR1 SGHVS, CDR2 FQNEAQ. This CDR3 spans 15 amino acids. The CDR3 nucleotides are TGTGCCAGCAGCTTAACTAGCGGGGGGGCCTACGAGCAGTACTTC. Its protein product is CASSLTSGGAYEQYF.

The CDR3 DNA follows: TGTGCCAGCAGCTTAGTGCAGGGCACAGATACGCAGTATTTT. It translates to CASSLVQGTDTQYF. This rearrangement joins TRBV7-2 to TRBJ2-3; D is uncertain. The germline gives CDR1 SGHTA, CDR2 FQGNSA. The CDR3 is made up of 14 amino acids. V dropped 1 base and J dropped 1 base, with 6 bases sitting between them.

The chain is built from TRBV30 and TRBJ1-6; D is unclear. This CDR3 is built from 15 residues. V shed 1 base and J shed 9 bases, with 16 bases lying between them. The germline gives CDR1 GTSNPN, CDR2 SVGIG (reference sequence). This CDR3 reads CAWSGAVGEGSPLHF. CDR3 sequence (DNA): TGTGCCTGGAGTGGCGCAGTCGGGGAGGGTTCACCCCTCCACTTT.

The chain employs TRBV6-1 and TRBJ2-2, with D tentatively TRBD1 (6 bases). The germline V gene has CDR1 MNHNS and CDR2 SASEGT. The CDR3 totals 14 residues. V lost 2 bases, J lost 6 bases, and 10 bases lay in between. The CDR3 DNA follows: TGTGCCAGCAGTGAATCAGGGGCCGCCGGGGAGCTGTTTTTT. Translation gives CASSESGAAGELFF.

The rearrangement uses TRBV18 and TRBJ1-3; maybe TRBD1 (6 bases). CDR1 is KGHSH and CDR2 is LQKENI in the germline V gene. CDR3 length equals 13 residues. V lost 3 bases and J lost 11, with 14 bases in between. The CDR3 protein is CASSPNRDDPIYF. DNA of the CDR3: TGTGCCAGCTCACCGAACAGGGATGACCCCATATATTTT.

V gene TRBV4-3 combines with J gene TRBJ2-2; D is unclear. The CDR3 extends over 15 amino acids. Germline V lookup: CDR1 LGHNA, CDR2 YSLEER. V dropped 0 bases and J dropped 0 bases, with 5 bases sitting between them. This CDR3 reads CASSQEASNTGELFF. DNA of the CDR3: TGCGCCAGCAGCCAAGAGGCCTCGAACACCGGGGAGCTGTTTTTT.

The chain couples TRBV12-5 to TRBJ1-1, with 8 nucleotides matching TRBD1. Trimming removed 0 bases from V and 3 bases from J; junction bases left unmatched: 6. The CDR3 totals 16 residues. CDR1 and CDR2 from the germline V gene are LGHNT and FRNRAP. The CDR3 DNA is TGTGCTAGTGGTTTGGTAAGGGGGACAGGAGACACTGAAGCTTTCTTT. Its translation: CASGLVRGTGDTEAFF.

The V gene is TRBV11-3, the J gene TRBJ2-3; D perhaps matches TRBD2 (6 bases). Germline V gene sequence: CDR1 SGHNT, CDR2 YENEEA. The CDR3 contains 20 residues. The germline V and J ends were trimmed by 5 bases and 2 bases, with 29 bases remaining between them. CDR3 sequence reads: CASSTQGGFAGGSTTDTQYF. For the CDR3, the DNA is TGTGCCAGCAGCACACAAGGAGGGTTCGCCGGCGGGTCCACCACAGATACGCAGTATTTT.

This sequence joins TRBV18 and TRBJ2-7, with no clear D. Trimming left V 2 bases short and J 2 bases short, with 16 bases between. The CDR3 covers 16 residues. Germline CDR1 is KGHSH and CDR2 is LQKENI. CDR3 sequence: CASSPGIERRAYEQYF. CDR3 nucleotide sequence: TGTGCCAGCTCACCAGGTATTGAACGGAGAGCCTACGAGCAGTACTTC.

The CDR3, as DNA: TGCGCCAGCAGCTTGACCCCTGGGGCAAAAGAGACCCAGTACTTC. It yields the protein CASSLTPGAKETQYF. The chain joins TRBV5-1 to TRBJ2-5, with D possibly TRBD1 on 5 matching bases. The V gene's germline CDR1 is SGHRS and CDR2 YFSETQ. There are 15 residues in the CDR3. V was shortened by 1 base and J by 3 bases, with 13 bases between the two germline ends.

The rearrangement links TRBV6-1 to TRBJ2-3; D ambiguous. The CDR3 sequence is 12 residues long. Germline values: CDR1 MNHNS, CDR2 SASEGT. V lost 2 bases and J 8 bases, leaving 8 bases between the germline ends. CDR3 sequence reads: CASSEFPRTQYF. Written as DNA, the CDR3 is TGTGCCAGCAGTGAATTTCCTCGTACGCAGTATTTT.

The chain employs TRBV5-3 and TRBJ2-4; 12 nucleotides agree with TRBD2. TRBV5-3 is placed among ORFs of uncertain function. This CDR3 contains 16 residues. With V trimmed by 6 bases and J by 2 bases, 6 bases remained unmatched. The DNA of the CDR3 is TGTGCCAGAATCCTAGCGGGGGGGAAAACCAAAAACATTCAGTACTTC. Amino acid sequence: CARILAGGKTKNIQYF.

V usage is TRBV19 and J usage is TRBJ1-2, with 10 bases matching TRBD1. The germline V gene encodes CDR1 LNHDA and CDR2 SQIVND (reference sequence). The CDR3 length is 14 residues. The trim removed 3 bases at V and 7 bases at J, leaving 5 bases unmatched. CDR3 region: CASSMTGGGGGYTF. The CDR3 bases are TGTGCCAGTAGTATGACAGGGGGCGGTGGTGGCTACACCTTC.

The table lists this clone with a few counts. CDR3 coding DNA: TGTGCCAGCAGCCAGAGGGGAGGAGGACCCTACGAGCAGTACTTC. Its protein is CASSQRGGGPYEQYF. The chain couples TRBV7-3 to TRBJ2-7; possible D gene TRBD2, 6 bases. V lost 5 bases to trimming and J lost 2 bases, with 16 bases between them. The CDR3 is 15 amino acids. Per germline, CDR1 SGHTA and CDR2 FQGTGA.

The V and J genes are TRBV5-4 and TRBJ2-7; TRBD1 matches at 8 bases. The germline V gene has CDR1 SGHNT and CDR2 YYREEE (reference sequence). The CDR3 extends over 16 amino acids. V lost 3 bases and J lost 0; bases outside the gene matches: 8. The CDR3 nucleotides read TGTGCCAGCAGCTCAGACAGGGGTGGGTCCTCCTACGAGCAGTACTTC. Translated, it gives CASSSDRGGSSYEQYF.